A single sample gave rise to the 22 T cell receptor beta chains below, sequenced in a study of T cells in Graves' hyperthyroidism and ophthalmopathy. RNA transcripts gave rise to amplified TCR beta CDR3 regions. The TCR CDR3 was amplified in a first-round RT-PCR using the HTBI primer set. TCRdb re-called the multiplex PCR reads through MiXCR, storing one row per CDR3 protein. The data show about 53,000 distinct CDR3 sequences, with 49% seen just once and approximately 13% held by the top ten. Sequencing was carried out using blood. The receptors were gathered from a woman aged 25 to 39 with Graves' ophthalmopathy.

This clonotype appeared many times. The chain couples TRBV19 to TRBJ1-5; D not resolved. Looked up from germline, CDR1 is LNHDA and CDR2 is SQIVND (reference sequence). CDR3 length equals 16 residues. The V gene lost 7 bases and the J gene lost 1 base, with 17 bases spanning the gap. In DNA, the CDR3 is TGTGCCAGTAATCCTTTTGCACCGGGCAGCAATCAGCCCCAGCATTTT. Its protein product is CASNPFAPGSNQPQHF.

The J gene is TRBJ2-1, the V gene TRBV7-9; D may be TRBD2 (5 bases). This CDR3 is built from 14 residues. Germline V lookup: CDR1 SEHNR, CDR2 FQNEAQ (reference sequence). V was shortened by 1 base and J by 3 bases, with 7 bases between the two germline ends. CDR3 sequence (DNA): TGTGCCAGCAGCTTAGGCGGGCACTACAATGAGCAGTTCTTC. Translation: CASSLGGHYNEQFF. Complete variable domain (other parts from reference TRBV7-9 and TRBJ2-1): DTGVSQNPRHKITKRGQNVTFRCDPISEHNRLYWYRQTLGQGPEFLTYFQNEAQLEKSRLLSDRFSAERPKGSFSTLEIQRTEQGDSAMYLCASSLGGHYNEQFFGPGTRLTVL.

In this sample, this clonotype turned up many times. This chain uses TRBV24-1 with TRBJ2-3; 14 bases are a match to TRBD2. The CDR3 contains 20 residues. From germline, CDR1 is KGHDR and CDR2 SFDVKD. V shed 2 bases and J 1 base; nucleotides not matched to a gene: 10. CDR3 protein: CATSDSPGLAGVGGTDTQYF. CDR3 bases: TGTGCCACCAGTGATTCGCCGGGACTAGCGGGAGTAGGGGGCACAGATACGCAGTATTTT.

This clonotype was found a few times. The CDR3 coding sequence is TGTGCCAGCAGCTCCCAGGTCCCTAGCTCTGGAAACACCTTC. Its protein is CASSSQVPSSGNTF. The chain is built from TRBV12-3 or TRBV12-4 and TRBJ1-2; D remains ambiguous. The V and J ends lost 6 bases and 12 bases respectively, with 23 bases between them. This CDR3 has 14 amino acids.

This clonotype was counted only a few times. The V and J genes are TRBV25-1 and TRBJ2-7, with a weak D call TRBD1 (6 bases). The germline gives CDR1 MGHDK, CDR2 SYGVNS. This CDR3 spans 15 amino acids. V was clipped by 8 bases and J by 3 bases, with 20 bases between them. Here the CDR3 DNA reads TGTGCCAGCTCGCCCAGGGGAGACGGGGTCTACGAGCAGTACTTC. Protein: CASSPRGDGVYEQYF.

This clonotype was picked up many times. V usage is TRBV9 and J usage is TRBJ2-1; D call uncertain. V lost 0 bases to trimming and J lost 3 bases, with 1 base between them. In germline, CDR1 is SGDLS, CDR2 YYNGEE. This CDR3 is built from 12 residues. The CDR3 sequence: CASSVGYNEQFF. DNA for the CDR3: TGTGCCAGCAGCGTAGGCTACAATGAGCAGTTCTTC. Full variable domain (outside the CDR3, taken from reference TRBV9 and TRBJ2-1): DSGVTQTPKHLITATGQRVTLRCSPRSGDLSVYWYQQSLDQGLQFLIQYYNGEERAKGNILERFSAQQFPDLHSELNLSSLELGDSALYFCASSVGYNEQFFGPGTRLTVL.

V and J are TRBV7-8 and TRBJ2-7; 13 positions match TRBD2. V shed 4 bases, J shed 3 bases, and the junction held 3 bases outside the gene matches. In germline, CDR1 is SGHVS, CDR2 FQNEAQ. The CDR3 spans 15 residues. CDR3 protein: CASSWGLAGSYEQYF. The CDR3 DNA reads TGTGCCAGCAGCTGGGGACTAGCGGGGAGCTACGAGCAGTACTTC.

This clonotype was detected ten times or more. The V and J genes are TRBV7-2 and TRBJ2-1, with 10 bases identical to TRBD2. The CDR3 totals 17 residues. After removal of 5 bases from V and 9 bases from J, the junction contained 16 bases not matched to a gene. Germline V gene sequence: CDR1 SGHTA, CDR2 FQGNSA. DNA for the CDR3: TGTGCCAGCAGCCCCCGAGGAGCGGGAGGGCCAGGAGGTGAGCAGTTCTTC. This sequence encodes CASSPRGAGGPGGEQFF.

Ten or more counts support this clonotype. The chain carries TRBV29-1 and TRBJ1-1, with unresolved D. Germline V CDR1 and CDR2: SQVTM, ANQGSEA. The CDR3 covers 14 residues. V lost 3 bases and J 4 bases, leaving 15 bases between the germline ends. The CDR3 protein is CSVDTPSIPTEAFF. In DNA, the CDR3 is TGCAGCGTTGATACCCCCTCAATTCCCACTGAAGCTTTCTTT.

Ten or more counts support this clonotype. This rearrangement joins TRBV7-3 to TRBJ2-1; the match to TRBD1 covers 9 bases. Germline trimming cut 5 bases from V and 2 bases from J; bases unmatched to any gene: 4. The CDR3 is 15 amino acids. Per the germline V gene, CDR1 is SGHTA and CDR2 is FQGTGA. The CDR3: CASSPDRGAYNEQFF. In nucleotides, the CDR3 is TGTGCCAGCAGCCCCGACAGGGGGGCCTACAATGAGCAGTTCTTC.

The chain recombines TRBV2 with TRBJ1-2, with 7 bases aligning to TRBD1. V was clipped by 5 bases and J by 4 bases; unmatched bases: 13. CDR3 length: 16 residues. Germline CDR1 and CDR2: SNHLY and FYNNEI. The CDR3, as DNA: TGTGCCAGCAGTCAGCCCTCCCCCTGGACAGGCTATGGCTACACCTTC. It is translated as CASSQPSPWTGYGYTF.

In the case of this clonotype: At one of its ends the junction is not consistent with the germline gene, which may arise from a read error. J is TRBJ2-5 and V is TRBV12-3 or TRBV12-4; D is ambiguous. This CDR3 comprises 14 residues. The DNA of the CDR3 is TGTGCCAGCAGTTTAGATCTCAGACAAGACACCCAGCACTTC. Encoded protein: CASSLDLRQDTQHF.

The rearrangement links TRBV4-2 to TRBJ1-5; the match to TRBD1 covers 9 bases. Germline assignment: CDR1 LGHNA and CDR2 YNFKEQ. The CDR3 sequence is 19 residues long. V gave up 0 bases and J gave up 10 bases; unmatched junction bases: 19. CDR3: CASSQELEQGAIGSHPQHF. CDR3 nucleotides: TGTGCCAGCAGCCAAGAACTAGAACAGGGGGCGATAGGCTCTCATCCCCAGCATTTT.

With regard to this clonotype: Germline and junction disagree at one end, which may indicate a read error. The CDR3 DNA reads as TGTGCCTGGAGAGATGCCCGTCTGGGCTATGGCTACACTTTC. This sequence encodes CAWRDARLGYGYTF. The chain recombines TRBV6-2 or TRBV6-3 with TRBJ1-2; D ambiguous. The CDR3 has 14 residues. Germline V gene data show CDR1 as MNHEY and CDR2 as SVGEGT.

V usage is TRBV9 and J usage is TRBJ1-6, with 7 bases fitting TRBD1. This CDR3 has 16 residues. From germline, CDR1 is SGDLS and CDR2 YYNGEE. Losses at the gene ends were 6 bases for V and 8 bases for J; bases not matched to a gene: 14. The CDR3 protein is CASTRADRPYDSPLHF. In DNA form, the CDR3 reads TGTGCCAGCACCCGAGCGGACAGGCCGTATGATTCACCCCTCCACTTT. Variable domain in full (rest from reference TRBV9 and TRBJ1-6): DSGVTQTPKHLITATGQRVTLRCSPRSGDLSVYWYQQSLDQGLQFLIQYYNGEERAKGNILERFSAQQFPDLHSELNLSSLELGDSALYFCASTRADRPYDSPLHFGNGTRLTVT.

The chain links TRBV20-1 to TRBJ2-5, with D perhaps TRBD2 (5 bases). The CDR3 extends over 16 amino acids. Germline assignment: CDR1 DFQATT and CDR2 SNEGSKA (reference sequence). The V end lost 4 bases, the J end lost 2 bases, and 20 bases lay between the germline ends. The CDR3 DNA is TGCAGTGCTACCTTCTTGGCGGGCGAGCGGCAAGAGACCCAGTACTTC. Amino acids: CSATFLAGERQETQYF.

The rearrangement links TRBV20-1 to TRBJ1-4, with TRBD1 identical over 10 bases. Germline CDR1 and CDR2: DFQATT and SNEGSKA (reference sequence). This CDR3 contains 13 residues. The J segment lost 8 bases and the V segment lost 7 bases, leaving 7 bases of the junction unmatched. The CDR3 protein is CSVAGTGDEKLFF. CDR3 DNA sequence: TGCAGTGTGGCCGGGACAGGGGACGAAAAACTGTTTTTT.

The genes are TRBV29-1 and TRBJ2-1; D is undetermined. This CDR3 contains 12 residues. The V gene's germline CDR1 is SQVTM and CDR2 ANQGSEA. The V and J ends lost 6 bases and 9 bases respectively, with 15 bases between them. DNA for the CDR3: TGCAGCGTAGAATCGGCCGCATCTGAGCAGTTCTTC. Translated: CSVESAASEQFF.

This clonotype was recorded only once. Just one base apart from a much larger clone, this may be a read error. The DNA for the CDR3 is TGCGCCAGCAGCTGGGGGATCACAGGTACGCAGTATTTT. Its protein is CASSWGITGTQYF. The V call is TRBV5-1, the J call TRBJ2-3; D is possibly TRBD1 or TRBD2 (5 bases each). This CDR3 region has 13 residues. Germline V gene data show CDR1 as SGHRS and CDR2 as YFSETQ. The full variable domain, in which reference TRBV5-1 and TRBJ2-3 provide the parts outside the CDR3, is KAGVTQTPRYLIKTRGQQVTLSCSPISGHRSVSWYQQTPGQGLQFLFEYFSETQRNKGNFPGRFSGRQFSNSRSEMNVSTLELGDSALYLCASSWGITGTQYFGPGTRLTVL.

On this clonotype itself: The junction departs from the called germline gene at one end, perhaps through a read error. The chain joins TRBV12-3 or TRBV12-4 to TRBJ2-1; D gene unclear. The CDR3 runs to 13 residues. CDR3 residues: CASSLEALSEQFF. CDR3 sequence (DNA): TGTGCCAGCAGTTTAGAAGCTTTGAGTGAGCAATTCTTC.

To note about this clonotype: The CDR3 end shows no conserved phenylalanine or tryptophan, and so a read error is likely. The V gene is TRBV12-3 or TRBV12-4, the J gene TRBJ2-7; 7 nucleotides line up with TRBD1. The CDR3 totals 15 residues. Trimming cost V 6 bases and J 2 bases; bases outside gene matches: 10. The CDR3 sequence: CASRGTVGQPYEQYC. CDR3 in DNA: TGTGCCAGCAGGGGGACAGTTGGTCAGCCCTACGAGCAGTACTGC.

This clonotype has ten or more counts. The gene calls are TRBV29-1 and TRBJ2-5; the D gene is possibly TRBD2 (7 bases). The CDR3 runs to 12 residues. The germline gives CDR1 SQVTM, CDR2 ANQGSEA. CDR3 sequence: CDLGGAQETQYF. The CDR3 nucleotides read TGCGACTTAGGGGGGGCACAAGAGACCCAGTACTTC. The whole variable domain, filled in from reference TRBV29-1 and TRBJ2-5, reads SAVISQKPSRDICQRGTSLTIQCQVDSQVTMMFWYRQQPGQSLTLIATANQGSEATYESGFVIDKFPISRPNLTFSTLTVSNMSPEDSSIYLCDLGGAQETQYFGPGTRLLVL.